This T cell receptor beta chain was observed in a study of control samples from healthy donors and cancer patients. Measured with immunoSEQ multiplex PCR; TCRdb has only the in-frame clones, and not every one. The table records some 150,000 clones, approximately 93% of them present only once. The sequencing input was blood. This receptor was taken from a middle-aged man in good health.

The CDR3 sequence: CASSQDYNSNYGYTF. Written as DNA, the CDR3 is TGCGCCAGCAGCCAAGATTACAACAGCAACTATGGCTACACCTTC. The chain is built from TRBV4-1 and TRBJ1-2; D gene unclear. Trimming left V 0 bases short and J 2 bases short, with 10 bases between. The germline V gene has CDR1 MGHRA and CDR2 YSYEKL. CDR3 size: 15 residues.